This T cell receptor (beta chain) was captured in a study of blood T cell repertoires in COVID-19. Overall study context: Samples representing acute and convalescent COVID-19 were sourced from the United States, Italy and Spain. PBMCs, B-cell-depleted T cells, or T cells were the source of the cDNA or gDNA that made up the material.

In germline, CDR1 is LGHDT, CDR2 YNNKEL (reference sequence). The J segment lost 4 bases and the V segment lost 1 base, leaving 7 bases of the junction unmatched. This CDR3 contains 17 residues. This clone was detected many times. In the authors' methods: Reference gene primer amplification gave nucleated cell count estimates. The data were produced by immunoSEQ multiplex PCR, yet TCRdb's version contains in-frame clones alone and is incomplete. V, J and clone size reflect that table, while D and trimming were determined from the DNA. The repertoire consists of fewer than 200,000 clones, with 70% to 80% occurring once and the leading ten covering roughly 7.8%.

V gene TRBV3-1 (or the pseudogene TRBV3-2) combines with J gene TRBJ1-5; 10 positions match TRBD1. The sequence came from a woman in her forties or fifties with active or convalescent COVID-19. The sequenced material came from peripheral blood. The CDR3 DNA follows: TGTGCCAGCAGCCAAGGAGGGACAGGGGAAGGGAATCAGCCCCAGCATTTT. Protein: CASSQGGTGEGNQPQHF.